These 28 T cell receptor beta chains share one sample of origin, sequenced in a study of T cell responses to AZD1222 COVID-19 vaccine. The table came from immunoSEQ multiplex PCR; TCRdb's copy has only in-frame clones and leaves some out. The data hold approximately 140,000 clones, with roughly 89% observed a single time. This material consisted of peripheral blood, taken on day 0 of AZD1222 vaccination. The receptor source for this set is an adult in good health.

The rearrangement links TRBV4-2 to TRBJ1-4; perhaps TRBD1 as D (6 bases). This CDR3 has 16 residues. Trimming pared 5 bases from V and 6 bases from J, leaving 19 bases between. The germline CDR1 and CDR2 sequences are LGHNA and YNFKEQ. The chain's CDR3 is CASSVGGRGRDEKLFF. The DNA of the CDR3 is TGTGCCAGCAGCGTGGGGGGCAGGGGTCGGGATGAAAAACTGTTTTTT.

CDR3 in DNA: TGCACCAGCAGCCAAGGGTTCCAGGGGCCTATTGTTGGGGCCAACGTCCTGACTTTC. This sequence encodes CTSSQGFQGPIVGANVLTF. This chain joins TRBV1 and TRBJ2-6; TRBD1 is taken as the D call from the table, unchecked against the DNA. TRBV1 is reported as a pseudogene. CDR3 length: 19 amino acids.

V is TRBV5-5 and J is TRBJ2-5, with 10 bases matching TRBD2. V shed 5 bases, J shed 2 bases, and the junction held 3 bases outside the gene matches. This CDR3 spans 14 amino acids. Germline V CDR1 and CDR2: SGHKS, YYEKEE (reference sequence). CDR3 nucleotide sequence: TGTGCCAGCAGTAGACTAGCGGGTCAAGAGACCCAGTACTTC. Its translation is CASSRLAGQETQYF.

The V and J genes are TRBV4-3 and TRBJ2-7; 8 nucleotides match TRBD2. Germline trimming cut 3 bases from V and 2 bases from J; bases unmatched to any gene: 6. The CDR3 loop spans 15 amino acids. Per the germline V gene, CDR1 is LGHNA and CDR2 is YSLEER. The CDR3 spells CASSQGTGGAYEQYF. The CDR3 DNA reads as TGCGCCAGCAGCCAGGGAACGGGAGGGGCCTACGAGCAGTACTTC.

The CDR3 DNA reads as TGTGCCAGTACGCGGCTGGACAGGGCCACCGGGGAGCTGTTTTTT. This gives the protein CASTRLDRATGELFF. The chain recombines TRBV19 with TRBJ2-2; 8 bases align to TRBD1. J lost 4 bases, V lost 7 bases, and 8 bases had no gene match. Germline assignment: CDR1 LNHDA and CDR2 SQIVND (reference sequence). The CDR3 sequence is 15 residues long.

The V gene is TRBV9, the J gene TRBJ2-1; D gene ambiguous. CDR1 and CDR2 from the germline V gene are SGDLS and YYNGEE. This CDR3 comprises 14 residues. V lost 0 bases and J lost 3, with 7 bases in between. CDR3 loop: CASSVATGYNEQFF. CDR3 bases: TGTGCCAGCAGCGTAGCTACTGGCTACAATGAGCAGTTCTTC.

This sequence joins TRBV7-2 and TRBJ2-1; D unclear. CDR1 SGHTA and CDR2 FQGNSA come from the germline V gene. CDR3 length equals 16 residues. Trimming cost V 5 bases and J 8 bases, with 22 bases left between them. CDR3 in DNA: TGTGCCAGCAGCAGGAGAGACTCCCGAAAGGGCTATGAGCAGTTCTTC. It yields the protein CASSRRDSRKGYEQFF.

This clone is labeled medium-sized. The V gene is TRBV13, the J gene TRBJ2-5; D not resolved. This CDR3 is built from 14 residues. Looked up from germline, CDR1 is PRHDT and CDR2 is FYEKMQ (reference sequence). Trimming took 1 base from V and 2 from J, leaving 8 bases between them. CDR3 sequence: CASSLDESQETQYF. The CDR3 nucleotides read TGTGCCAGCAGCTTAGATGAGAGTCAAGAGACCCAGTACTTC.

The genes are TRBV5-1 and TRBJ2-5; D is unresolved. V dropped 1 base and J dropped 5 bases, with 12 bases sitting between them. The CDR3 contains 14 residues. Germline V gives CDR1 SGHRS, CDR2 YFSETQ. Written as DNA, the CDR3 is TGCGCCAGCAGCTTGTATGGTCTTACTGAGACCCAGTACTTC. It codes for CASSLYGLTETQYF. The full variable domain, in which reference TRBV5-1 and TRBJ2-5 provide the parts outside the CDR3, is KAGVTQTPRYLIKTRGQQVTLSCSPISGHRSVSWYQQTPGQGLQFLFEYFSETQRNKGNFPGRFSGRQFSNSRSEMNVSTLELGDSALYLCASSLYGLTETQYFGPGTRLLVL.

The V call is TRBV10-3, the J call TRBJ2-1, with TRBD2 identical over 13 bases. With V trimmed by 7 bases and J by 7 bases, 16 bases remained unmatched. This CDR3 has 18 amino acids. Germline CDR1 reads ENHRY; CDR2 reads SYGVKD. For the CDR3, the DNA is TGTGCCATCACCCCGGGACTAGCGGGGAGTATTCGTAGGAATGAGCAGTTCTTC. It codes for CAITPGLAGSIRRNEQFF.

The V gene is TRBV4-2, the J gene TRBJ2-3; 7 positions match TRBD2. This CDR3 has 17 amino acids. Losses at the gene ends were 3 bases for V and 2 bases for J; bases not matched to a gene: 11. Per germline, CDR1 LGHNA and CDR2 YNFKEQ. This CDR3 is CASSHGGAGRPTDTQYF. CDR3 in DNA: TGTGCCAGCAGCCATGGGGGAGCGGGGCGCCCCACAGATACGCAGTATTTT.

CDR3 residues: CSASVQGAGYGYTF. As DNA, the CDR3 is TGCAGTGCTAGTGTCCAGGGGGCGGGGTATGGCTACACCTTC. This chain joins TRBV20-1 and TRBJ1-2; TRBD1 aligns across 8 bases. Losses at the gene ends were 3 bases for V and 5 bases for J; bases not matched to a gene: 8. The CDR3 covers 14 residues. Germline CDR1 is DFQATT and CDR2 is SNEGSKA (reference sequence).

This clone was observed a handful of times. The chain employs TRBV7-3 and TRBJ1-1; unclear D gene. Germline V gene lookup returns CDR1 SGHTA and CDR2 FQGTGA. The CDR3 spans 14 residues. V was pared by 2 bases and J by 0 bases, with 7 bases between. The DNA of the CDR3 is TGTGCCAGCAGCTTAGATCAACTGAACACTGAAGCTTTCTTT. It specifies CASSLDQLNTEAFF.

This CDR3 is CASSLGTGQTGNTIYF. The CDR3 DNA reads TGTGCCAGCAGCTTGGGGACAGGACAAACTGGAAACACCATATATTTT. The rearrangement links TRBV7-9 to TRBJ1-3, with 8 nucleotides matching TRBD1. Germline CDR1 is SEHNR and CDR2 is FQNEAQ (reference sequence). This CDR3 has 16 residues. V lost 3 bases and J lost 2; bases outside the gene matches: 6.

The chain joins TRBV2 to TRBJ2-1; 7 bases agree with TRBD2. V was clipped by 7 bases and J by 5 bases; unmatched bases: 11. The CDR3 spans 15 residues. Germline V gene sequence: CDR1 SNHLY, CDR2 FYNNEI. This chain's CDR3 is CASTLEGGPDNEQFF. The CDR3 bases are TGTGCCAGCACCCTGGAGGGAGGGCCGGACAATGAGCAGTTCTTC.

The V and J genes are TRBV18 and TRBJ1-1, with a tentative D call TRBD1 (5 bases). Deletions cut 5 bases from V and 1 base from J, with 8 bases between. This CDR3 has 13 amino acids. CDR1 KGHSH and CDR2 LQKENI come from the germline V gene. DNA for the CDR3: TGTGCCAGCTCAAGGGACGAGAACACTGAAGCTTTCTTT. This sequence encodes CASSRDENTEAFF.

The chain employs TRBV19 and TRBJ1-5; 9 bases align to TRBD1. V lost 3 bases and J lost 3; bases outside the gene matches: 6. The CDR3 totals 16 residues. CDR1 is LNHDA, CDR2 SQIVND, per germline (reference sequence). The chain's CDR3 is CASSMRGQGPNQPQHF. CDR3 nucleotides: TGTGCCAGTAGTATGAGGGGACAGGGCCCCAATCAGCCCCAGCATTTT. Filled out from reference TRBV19 and TRBJ1-5, the complete variable domain reads DGGITQSPKYLFRKEGQNVTLSCEQNLNHDAMYWYRQDPGQGLRLIYYSQIVNDFQKGDIAEGYSVSREKKESFPLTVTSAQKNPTAFYLCASSMRGQGPNQPQHFGDGTRLSIL.

The J gene is TRBJ2-3, the V gene TRBV6-2 or TRBV6-3; 7 bases match TRBD2. The junction had 8 bases not matched to a gene; V was cut back by 7 bases and J by 4 bases. This CDR3 is 14 amino acids long. Germline CDR1 is MNHEY and CDR2 is SVGEGT. This chain's CDR3 is CASNPGGSADTQYF. The CDR3 nucleotides are TGTGCCAGCAACCCGGGGGGATCTGCAGATACGCAGTATTTT.

This chain connects TRBV19 to TRBJ2-3; 9 bases fit TRBD1. Germline V CDR1 and CDR2: LNHDA, SQIVND (reference sequence). J lost 3 bases, V lost 7 bases, and 5 bases had no gene match. The CDR3 runs to 14 residues. This CDR3 is CASTLTGGTDTQYF. The DNA for the CDR3 is TGTGCCAGTACCCTGACAGGGGGTACAGATACGCAGTATTTT.

The chain employs TRBV28 and TRBJ2-7, with 8 bases aligning to TRBD1. This CDR3 has 14 amino acids. V was clipped by 5 bases and J by 2 bases; unmatched bases: 5. CDR1 is MDHEN and CDR2 is SYDVKM in the germline V gene. The CDR3 DNA sequence: TGTGCCAGCAGTGTGGACAGGGCAACCTACGAGCAGTACTTC. This gives the protein CASSVDRATYEQYF.

The genes are TRBV11-2 and TRBJ1-2, with D maybe TRBD1 (6 bases). The CDR3 length is 18 residues. Trimming removed 3 bases from V and 1 base from J, with 21 bases in between. Germline CDR1 SGHAT, CDR2 FQNNGV. CDR3 in DNA: TGTGCCAGCAGCTTCGCTTCGGGGGCCGGAGCGCGTAACTATGGCTACACCTTC. As protein: CASSFASGAGARNYGYTF.

The count of this clone is one. V gene TRBV7-2 combines with J gene TRBJ1-2; no definite D call. The V gene lost 2 bases and the J gene lost 3 bases, with 19 bases spanning the gap. Germline V gene sequence: CDR1 SGHTA, CDR2 FQGNSA. There are 17 residues in the CDR3. CDR3 sequence reads: CASSLTFNSASHYGYTF. CDR3 in DNA: TGTGCCAGCAGCTTAACCTTTAACAGCGCCTCCCACTATGGCTACACCTTC.

The genes are TRBV2 and TRBJ1-2, with D possibly TRBD1 on 5 matching bases. CDR1 SNHLY and CDR2 FYNNEI come from the germline V gene. The V gene lost 6 bases and the J gene lost 4 bases, with 18 bases spanning the gap. The CDR3 is 15 residues long. For the CDR3, the DNA is TGTGCCAGCAGGACCCTCGTAGGGGCCTTCTATGGCTACACCTTC. Translated: CASRTLVGAFYGYTF.

The chain combines TRBV10-2 with TRBJ1-1; D remains ambiguous. The germline V and J ends were trimmed by 0 bases and 11 bases, with 7 bases remaining between them. CDR1 is WSHSY, CDR2 SAAADI, per germline. The CDR3 contains 11 residues. CDR3 protein: CASSESTAAFF. The CDR3 DNA sequence: TGCGCCAGCAGTGAGTCTACAGCCGCTTTCTTT.

J is TRBJ1-2 and V is TRBV9; D not resolved. The CDR3 runs to 15 residues. Germline lookup yields CDR1 SGDLS and CDR2 YYNGEE. V lost 0 bases, J lost 4 bases, and 13 bases lay in between. The CDR3 loop is CASSVGRAPGYGYTF. As DNA, the CDR3 is TGTGCCAGCAGCGTAGGGAGAGCTCCGGGCTATGGCTACACCTTC. Filled out from reference TRBV9 and TRBJ1-2, the complete variable domain reads DSGVTQTPKHLITATGQRVTLRCSPRSGDLSVYWYQQSLDQGLQFLIQYYNGEERAKGNILERFSAQQFPDLHSELNLSSLELGDSALYFCASSVGRAPGYGYTFGSGTRLTVV.

The chain combines TRBV5-1 with TRBJ2-3; no clear D. The V end lost 4 bases, the J end lost 4 bases, and 16 bases lay between the germline ends. The CDR3 covers 15 residues. Germline assignment: CDR1 SGHRS and CDR2 YFSETQ. The CDR3 DNA follows: TGCGCCAGCAGCCCGGCGAAAGTCGGGTCAGATACGCAGTATTTT. It translates to CASSPAKVGSDTQYF. Together with reference TRBV5-1 and TRBJ2-3, the CDR3 gives the full variable domain: KAGVTQTPRYLIKTRGQQVTLSCSPISGHRSVSWYQQTPGQGLQFLFEYFSETQRNKGNFPGRFSGRQFSNSRSEMNVSTLELGDSALYLCASSPAKVGSDTQYFGPGTRLTVL.

The V and J genes are TRBV6-2 or TRBV6-3 and TRBJ2-4; the D gene is possibly TRBD2 (5 bases). The CDR3 is 15 residues long. V was trimmed by 6 bases and J by 1 base, leaving 13 bases between them. Germline lookup yields CDR1 MNHEY and CDR2 SVGEGT. The CDR3 loop reads CASSQPGGAKNIQYF. The CDR3 region has the DNA TGTGCCAGCAGCCAACCGGGCGGGGCCAAAAACATTCAGTACTTC.

The V and J genes are TRBV19 and TRBJ2-7; D may match TRBD1 or TRBD2 (5 bases each). CDR3 length equals 14 residues. The V gene's germline CDR1 is LNHDA and CDR2 SQIVND (reference sequence). V was trimmed by 4 bases and J by 1 base, leaving 11 bases between them. The CDR3 here is CASSTGTASYEQYF. CDR3 bases: TGTGCCAGTAGTACCGGGACGGCGTCCTACGAGCAGTACTTC.